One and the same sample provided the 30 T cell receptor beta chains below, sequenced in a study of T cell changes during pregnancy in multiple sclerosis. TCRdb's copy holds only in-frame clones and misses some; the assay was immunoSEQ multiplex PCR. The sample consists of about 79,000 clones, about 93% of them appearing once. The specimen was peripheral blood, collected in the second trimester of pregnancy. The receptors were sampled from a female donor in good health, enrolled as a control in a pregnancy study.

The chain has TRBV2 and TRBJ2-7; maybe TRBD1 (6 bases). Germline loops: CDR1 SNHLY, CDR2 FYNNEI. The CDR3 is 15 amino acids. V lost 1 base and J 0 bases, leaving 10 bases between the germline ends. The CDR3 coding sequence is TGTGCCAGCAGTGAAGGGACAGTCATCTCCTACGAGCAGTACTTC. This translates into CASSEGTVISYEQYF.

The DNA of the CDR3 is TGTGCCAGTCGATATCGGCGGACAGGGCACACCATATATTTT. Protein: CASRYRRTGHTIYF. The rearrangement joins TRBV19 to TRBJ1-3, with 8 bases fitting TRBD1. The CDR3 runs to 14 residues. Germline V gene sequence: CDR1 LNHDA, CDR2 SQIVND (reference sequence). J lost 8 bases, V lost 8 bases, and 11 bases had no gene match.

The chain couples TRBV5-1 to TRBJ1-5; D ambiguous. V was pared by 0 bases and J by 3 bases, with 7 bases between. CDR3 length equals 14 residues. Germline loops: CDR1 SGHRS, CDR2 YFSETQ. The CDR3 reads CASSLGEFNQPQHF. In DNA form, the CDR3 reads TGCGCCAGCAGCTTGGGGGAGTTCAATCAGCCCCAGCATTTT.

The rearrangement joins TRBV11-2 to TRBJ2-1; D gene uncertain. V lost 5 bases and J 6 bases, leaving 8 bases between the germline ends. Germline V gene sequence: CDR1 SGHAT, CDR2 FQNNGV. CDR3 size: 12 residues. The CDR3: CASSLLPNEQFF. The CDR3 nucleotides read TGTGCCAGCAGCCTCCTCCCCAATGAGCAGTTCTTC.

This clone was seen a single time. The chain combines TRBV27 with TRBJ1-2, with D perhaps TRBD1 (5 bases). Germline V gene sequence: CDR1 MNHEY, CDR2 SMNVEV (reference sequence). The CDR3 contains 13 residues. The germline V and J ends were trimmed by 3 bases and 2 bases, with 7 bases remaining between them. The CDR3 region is CASSFRANYGYTF. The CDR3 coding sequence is TGTGCCAGCAGTTTCAGGGCCAACTATGGCTACACCTTC.

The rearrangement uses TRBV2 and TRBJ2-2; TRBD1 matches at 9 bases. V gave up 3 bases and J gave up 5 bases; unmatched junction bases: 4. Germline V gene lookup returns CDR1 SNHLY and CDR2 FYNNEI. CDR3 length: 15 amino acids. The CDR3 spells CASSDLGQGTGELFF. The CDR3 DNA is TGTGCCAGCAGTGACCTGGGACAGGGAACCGGGGAGCTGTTTTTT.

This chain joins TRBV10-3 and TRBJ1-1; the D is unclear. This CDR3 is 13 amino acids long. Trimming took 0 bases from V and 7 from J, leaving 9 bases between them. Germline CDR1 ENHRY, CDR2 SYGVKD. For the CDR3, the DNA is TGTGCCATCAGTGAGTCGCTGAGCAATGAAGCTTTCTTT. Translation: CAISESLSNEAFF.

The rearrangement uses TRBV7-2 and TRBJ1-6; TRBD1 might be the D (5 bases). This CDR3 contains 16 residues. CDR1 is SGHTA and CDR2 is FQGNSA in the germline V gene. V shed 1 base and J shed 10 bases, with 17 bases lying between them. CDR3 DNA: TGTGCCAGCAGCTTAGTCCATTTGACAGTGGACTCACCCCTCCACTTT. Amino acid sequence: CASSLVHLTVDSPLHF.

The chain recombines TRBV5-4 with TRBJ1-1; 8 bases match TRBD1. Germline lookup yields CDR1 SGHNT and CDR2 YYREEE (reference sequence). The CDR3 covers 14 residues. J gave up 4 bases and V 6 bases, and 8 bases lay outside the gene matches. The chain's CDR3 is CASILDRGSTEAFF. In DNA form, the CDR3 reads TGTGCCAGCATCCTAGACAGGGGTTCCACTGAAGCTTTCTTT.

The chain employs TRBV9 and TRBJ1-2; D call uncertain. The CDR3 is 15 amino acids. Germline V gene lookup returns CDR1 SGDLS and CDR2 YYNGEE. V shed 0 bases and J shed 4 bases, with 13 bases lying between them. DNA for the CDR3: TGTGCCAGCAGCGTAGGTAGCGAGGGTGTCTATGGCTACACCTTC. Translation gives CASSVGSEGVYGYTF.

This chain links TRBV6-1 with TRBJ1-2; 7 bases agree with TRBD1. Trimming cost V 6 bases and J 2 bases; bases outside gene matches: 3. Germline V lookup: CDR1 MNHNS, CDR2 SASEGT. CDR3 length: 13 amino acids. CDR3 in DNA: TGTGCCAGCAGGGAACAGGGGAACTATGGCTACACCTTC. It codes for CASREQGNYGYTF.

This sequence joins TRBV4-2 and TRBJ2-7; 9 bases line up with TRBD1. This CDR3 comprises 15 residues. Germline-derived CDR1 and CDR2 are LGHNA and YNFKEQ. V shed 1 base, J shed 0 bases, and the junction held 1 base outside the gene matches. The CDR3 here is CASSQGTGDSYEQYF. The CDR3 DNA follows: TGTGCCAGCAGCCAAGGGACAGGGGACTCCTACGAGCAGTACTTC.

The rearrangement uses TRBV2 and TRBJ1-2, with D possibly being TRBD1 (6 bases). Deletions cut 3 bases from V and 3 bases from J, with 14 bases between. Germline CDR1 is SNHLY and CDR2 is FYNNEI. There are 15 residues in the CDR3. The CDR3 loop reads CASSDWGGGDYGYTF. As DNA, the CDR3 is TGTGCCAGCAGTGATTGGGGAGGGGGGGACTATGGCTACACCTTC. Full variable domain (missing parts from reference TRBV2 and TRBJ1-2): EPEVTQTPSHQVTQMGQEVILRCVPISNHLYFYWYRQILGQKVEFLVSFYNNEISEKSEIFDDQFSVERPDGSNFTLKIRSTKLEDSAMYFCASSDWGGGDYGYTFGSGTRLTVV.

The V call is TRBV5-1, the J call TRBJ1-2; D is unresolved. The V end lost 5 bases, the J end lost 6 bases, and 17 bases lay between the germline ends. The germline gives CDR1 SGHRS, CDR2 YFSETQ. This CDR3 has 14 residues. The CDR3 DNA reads TGCGCCAGCAGTCCGGGTGAGTTCTCGGATGGCTACACCTTC. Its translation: CASSPGEFSDGYTF.

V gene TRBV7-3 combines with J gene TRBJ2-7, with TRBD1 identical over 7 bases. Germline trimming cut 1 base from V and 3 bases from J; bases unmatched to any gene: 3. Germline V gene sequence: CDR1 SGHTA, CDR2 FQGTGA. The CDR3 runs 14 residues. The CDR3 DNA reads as TGTGCCAGCAGCTTAAACGCAGGGGGCTACGAGCAGTACTTC. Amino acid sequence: CASSLNAGGYEQYF.

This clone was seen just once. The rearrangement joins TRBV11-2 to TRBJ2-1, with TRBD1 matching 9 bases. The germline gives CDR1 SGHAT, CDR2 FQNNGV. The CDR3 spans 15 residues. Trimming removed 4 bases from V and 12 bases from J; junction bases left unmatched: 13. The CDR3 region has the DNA TGTGCCAGCAGCTCTCCGGGACAGGGTCCGGGGGGGCAGTTCTTC. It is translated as CASSSPGQGPGGQFF. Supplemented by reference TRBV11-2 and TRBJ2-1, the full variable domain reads EAGVAQSPRYKIIEKRQSVAFWCNPISGHATLYWYQQILGQGPKLLIQFQNNGVVDDSQLPKDRFSAERLKGVDSTLKIQPAKLEDSAVYLCASSSPGQGPGGQFFGPGTRLTVL.

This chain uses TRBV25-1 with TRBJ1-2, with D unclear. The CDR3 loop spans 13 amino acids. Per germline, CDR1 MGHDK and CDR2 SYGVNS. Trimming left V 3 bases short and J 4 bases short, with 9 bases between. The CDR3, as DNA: TGTGCCAGCAGTGACCCTACTATCTATGGCTACACCTTC. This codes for CASSDPTIYGYTF.

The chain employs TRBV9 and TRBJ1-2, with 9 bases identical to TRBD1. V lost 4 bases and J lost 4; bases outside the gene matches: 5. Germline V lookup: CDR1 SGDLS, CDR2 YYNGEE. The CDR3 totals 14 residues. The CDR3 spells CASSPDRGLYGYTF. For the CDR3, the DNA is TGTGCCAGCAGCCCGGACAGGGGCCTCTATGGCTACACCTTC.

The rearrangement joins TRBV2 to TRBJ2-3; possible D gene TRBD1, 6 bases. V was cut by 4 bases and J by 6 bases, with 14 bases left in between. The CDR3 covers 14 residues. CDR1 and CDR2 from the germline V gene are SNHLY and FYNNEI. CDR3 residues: CASSVWGQGDTQYF. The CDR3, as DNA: TGTGCCAGCAGTGTATGGGGGCAGGGGGATACGCAGTATTTT.

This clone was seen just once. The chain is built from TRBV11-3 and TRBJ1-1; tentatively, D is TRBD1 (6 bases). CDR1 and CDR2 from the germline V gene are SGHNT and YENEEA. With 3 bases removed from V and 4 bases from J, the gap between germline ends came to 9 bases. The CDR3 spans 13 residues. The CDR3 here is CASSFRGGTEAFF. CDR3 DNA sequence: TGTGCCAGCAGCTTTAGGGGGGGCACTGAAGCTTTCTTT.

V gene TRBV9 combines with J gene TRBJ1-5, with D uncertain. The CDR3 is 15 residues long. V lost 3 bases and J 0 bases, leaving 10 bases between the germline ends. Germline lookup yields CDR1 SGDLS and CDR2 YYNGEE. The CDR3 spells CASSAGFYSNQPQHF. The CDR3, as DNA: TGTGCCAGCAGCGCGGGTTTCTATAGCAATCAGCCCCAGCATTTT.

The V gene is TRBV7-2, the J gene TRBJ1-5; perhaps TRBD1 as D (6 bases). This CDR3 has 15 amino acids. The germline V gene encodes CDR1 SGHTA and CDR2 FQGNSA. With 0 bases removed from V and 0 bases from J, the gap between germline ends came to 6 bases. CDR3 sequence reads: CASSLAGGSNQPQHF. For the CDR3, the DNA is TGTGCCAGCAGCTTAGCAGGGGGTAGCAATCAGCCCCAGCATTTT.

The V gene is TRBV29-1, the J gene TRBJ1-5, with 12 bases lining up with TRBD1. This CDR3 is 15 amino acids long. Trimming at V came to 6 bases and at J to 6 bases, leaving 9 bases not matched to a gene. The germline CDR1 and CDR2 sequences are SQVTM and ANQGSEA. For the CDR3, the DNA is TGCAGCGTACAAGCCGGGACAGGGGGCGGTCAGCCCCAGCATTTT. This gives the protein CSVQAGTGGGQPQHF.

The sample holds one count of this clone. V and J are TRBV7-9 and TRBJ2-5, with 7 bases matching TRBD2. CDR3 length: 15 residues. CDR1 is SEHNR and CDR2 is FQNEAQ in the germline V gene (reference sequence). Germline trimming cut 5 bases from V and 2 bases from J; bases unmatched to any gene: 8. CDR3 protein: CASSQTVGGQETQYF. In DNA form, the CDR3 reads TGTGCCAGCAGCCAGACGGTGGGGGGGCAAGAGACCCAGTACTTC.

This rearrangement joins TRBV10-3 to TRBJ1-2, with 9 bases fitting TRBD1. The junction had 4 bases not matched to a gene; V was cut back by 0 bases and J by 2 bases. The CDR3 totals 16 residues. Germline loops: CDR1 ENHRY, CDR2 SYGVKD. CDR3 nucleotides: TGTGCCATCAGTGAGTCGACAGGGGGGGGGAACTATGGCTACACCTTC. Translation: CAISESTGGGNYGYTF.

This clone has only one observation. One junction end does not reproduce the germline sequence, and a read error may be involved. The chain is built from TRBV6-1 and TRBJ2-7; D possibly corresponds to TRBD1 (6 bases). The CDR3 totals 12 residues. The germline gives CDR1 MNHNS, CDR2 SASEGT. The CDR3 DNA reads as TGTGCCGTGCTTTTACTACCGGGACAAAAGATGTTC. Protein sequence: CAVLLLPGQKMF.

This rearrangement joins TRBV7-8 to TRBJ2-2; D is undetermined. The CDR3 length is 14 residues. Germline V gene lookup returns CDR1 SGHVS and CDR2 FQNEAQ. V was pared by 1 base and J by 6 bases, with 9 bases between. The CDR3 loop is CASSLVQSPGELFF. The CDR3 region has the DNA TGTGCCAGCAGCTTAGTCCAGTCTCCCGGGGAGCTGTTTTTT. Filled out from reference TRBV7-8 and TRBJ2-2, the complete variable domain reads GAGVSQSPRYKVAKRGQDVALRCDPISGHVSLFWYQQALGQGPEFLTYFQNEAQLDKSGLPSDRFFAERPEGSVSTLKIQRTQQEDSAVYLCASSLVQSPGELFFGEGSRLTVL.

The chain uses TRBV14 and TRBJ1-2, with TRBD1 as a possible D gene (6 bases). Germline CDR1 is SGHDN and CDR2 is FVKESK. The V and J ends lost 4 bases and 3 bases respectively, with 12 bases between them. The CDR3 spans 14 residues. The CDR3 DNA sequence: TGTGCCAGCAGCCCAAGGGGGTTGGACTATGGCTACACCTTC. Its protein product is CASSPRGLDYGYTF.

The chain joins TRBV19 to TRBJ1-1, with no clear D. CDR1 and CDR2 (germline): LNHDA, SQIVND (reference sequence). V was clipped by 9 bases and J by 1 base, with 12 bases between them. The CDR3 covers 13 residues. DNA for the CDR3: TGTGCCAGCGCCCAAAGCCAGAACACTGAAGCTTTCTTT. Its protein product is CASAQSQNTEAFF.

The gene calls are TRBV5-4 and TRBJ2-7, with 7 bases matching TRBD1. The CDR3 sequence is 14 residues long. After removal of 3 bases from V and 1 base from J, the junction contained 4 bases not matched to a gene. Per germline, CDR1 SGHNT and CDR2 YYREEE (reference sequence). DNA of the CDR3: TGTGCCAGCAGCTCCGGGGACAGTTCCTACGAGCAGTACTTC. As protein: CASSSGDSSYEQYF.